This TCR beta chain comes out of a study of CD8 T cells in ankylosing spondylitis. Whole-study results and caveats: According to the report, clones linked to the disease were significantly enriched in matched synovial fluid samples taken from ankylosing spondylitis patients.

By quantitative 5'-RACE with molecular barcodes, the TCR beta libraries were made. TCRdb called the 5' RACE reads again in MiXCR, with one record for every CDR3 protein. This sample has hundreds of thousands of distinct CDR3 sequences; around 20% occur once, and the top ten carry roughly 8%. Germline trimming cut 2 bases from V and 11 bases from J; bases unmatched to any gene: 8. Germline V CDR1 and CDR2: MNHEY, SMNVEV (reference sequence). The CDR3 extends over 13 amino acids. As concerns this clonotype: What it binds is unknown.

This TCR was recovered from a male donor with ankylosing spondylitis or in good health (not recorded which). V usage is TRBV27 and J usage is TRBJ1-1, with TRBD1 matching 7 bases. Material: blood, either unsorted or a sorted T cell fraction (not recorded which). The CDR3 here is CASSLRQGVMAFF. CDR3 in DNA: TGTGCCAGCAGTTTAAGGCAGGGGGTCATGGCTTTCTTT.